The 29 T cell receptor beta chains reported below all come from one sample, sequenced in a study of response to subunit inactivated influenza vaccine. TCRdb passed the RT-PCR reads through MiXCR, listing each CDR3 protein once. The sample yields fewer than 550,000 distinct CDR3 sequences, 25% seen once. The specimen was CD4+ T cells sorted from PBMCs, collected roughly 5 days after vaccination. All receptors come from a man aged 45 to 65 who received an inactivated influenza vaccine.

A single count supports this clonotype. In this CDR3 the conserved last residue, phenylalanine or tryptophan, is missing, so a read error is likely. CDR3 nucleotide sequence: TGTGCCAGCACGGGGATTTTGGGAAACCAAGAGACCCAGTACTTA. It codes for CASTGILGNQETQYL. The V gene is TRBV12-3 or TRBV12-4, the J gene TRBJ2-5, with a tentative D call TRBD2 (5 bases). Trimming took 7 bases from V and 0 from J, leaving 15 bases between them. This CDR3 has 15 amino acids.

The chain recombines TRBV5-1 with TRBJ2-2; TRBD1 matches 10 bases. CDR3 size: 16 residues. Trimming removed 1 base from V and 6 bases from J; junction bases left unmatched: 6. CDR1 SGHRS and CDR2 YFSETQ come from the germline V gene. CDR3 amino acids: CASSLSGQGLAGELFF. DNA of the CDR3: TGCGCCAGCAGCTTGTCGGGACAGGGGTTGGCCGGGGAGCTGTTTTTT.

This rearrangement joins TRBV25-1 to TRBJ2-5; D could derive from TRBD1 or TRBD2 (6 bases each). CDR3 length: 16 residues. V lost 6 bases and J lost 6, with 23 bases in between. From germline, CDR1 is MGHDK and CDR2 SYGVNS. For the CDR3, the DNA is TGTGCCAGCAGCCGCCGGGGGCAGGGTTTGAGAAAGACCCAGTACTTC. Residues: CASSRRGQGLRKTQYF.

V usage is TRBV12-3 or TRBV12-4 and J usage is TRBJ2-1; 12 bases align to TRBD2. CDR3 size: 15 residues. After removal of 5 bases from V and 7 bases from J, the junction contained 6 bases not matched to a gene. The CDR3 reads CASSTRTSGKNEQFF. The DNA for the CDR3 is TGTGCCAGCAGTACGCGGACTAGCGGGAAGAATGAGCAGTTCTTC.

This clonotype has a handful of counts. The rearrangement uses TRBV6-1 and TRBJ2-5, with D perhaps matching TRBD1 (5 bases). Trimming shortened V by 6 bases and J by 3 bases, and 17 bases separated the two germline ends. Per the germline V gene, CDR1 is MNHNS and CDR2 is SASEGT. The length of the CDR3 is 15 residues. CDR3 loop: CASSLGWGREETQYF. CDR3 in DNA: TGTGCCAGCAGCCTAGGGTGGGGCAGAGAAGAGACCCAGTACTTC.

This clonotype has a handful of counts. The V and J genes are TRBV4-3 and TRBJ1-2; D remains ambiguous. Germline loops: CDR1 LGHNA, CDR2 YSLEER. The CDR3 has 14 residues. V lost 0 bases to trimming and J lost 4 bases, with 9 bases between them. CDR3 coding DNA: TGCGCCAGCAGCCAAGATCTTGGAACCTATGGCTACACCTTC. Its translation: CASSQDLGTYGYTF.

This clonotype showed up many times. V usage is TRBV6-1 and J usage is TRBJ1-2; tentative D call: TRBD1 (5 bases). Germline CDR1 reads MNHNS; CDR2 reads SASEGT. This CDR3 comprises 13 residues. Between the trimmed V and J ends, which lost 6 bases and 2 bases, there was a span of 10 bases. CDR3 DNA: TGTGCCAGCAGCAGGGCGGGGAACTATGGCTACACCTTC. This codes for CASSRAGNYGYTF.

There are a few counts of this clonotype. This chain connects TRBV20-1 to TRBJ2-1; 13 positions agree with TRBD2. Germline loops: CDR1 DFQATT, CDR2 SNEGSKA (reference sequence). Losses at the gene ends were 3 bases for V and 4 bases for J; bases not matched to a gene: 3. This CDR3 is built from 15 residues. The CDR3 coding sequence is TGCAGTGCTAGGGGGACTAGCGGGAAATACAATGAGCAGTTCTTC. It yields the protein CSARGTSGKYNEQFF.

V is TRBV11-2 and J is TRBJ2-7; 9 bases line up with TRBD1. Trimming took 0 bases from V and 2 from J; bases not matched to a gene: 17. The germline V gene has CDR1 SGHAT and CDR2 FQNNGV. The CDR3 loop spans 20 amino acids. CDR3 protein: CASSLDRNPPGTGSPYEQYF. The CDR3 DNA sequence: TGTGCCAGCAGCTTAGATCGCAACCCACCGGGGACAGGGTCCCCCTACGAGCAGTACTTC.

The J gene is TRBJ1-5, the V gene TRBV15; D uncertain. CDR1 is LNHNV, CDR2 YYDKDF, per germline (reference sequence). The CDR3 consists of 13 residues. V was cut by 2 bases and J by 4 bases, with 6 bases left in between. CDR3 sequence: CATSRMGNQPQHF. CDR3 nucleotide sequence: TGTGCCACCAGCAGAATGGGAAATCAGCCCCAGCATTTT.

The sample holds a few counts of this clonotype. The chain links TRBV6-2 or TRBV6-3 to TRBJ2-7; 10 bases fit TRBD2. CDR1 MNHEY and CDR2 SVGEGT come from the germline V gene. Trimming cost V 2 bases and J 6 bases; bases outside gene matches: 10. The CDR3 length is 16 residues. The CDR3: CASSYPRLAGVGEQYF. In DNA, the CDR3 is TGTGCCAGCAGTTACCCCCGGCTAGCGGGAGTTGGCGAGCAGTACTTC.

This clonotype was observed a few times. This CDR3 reads CSVDFGTGYEQYF. As DNA, the CDR3 is TGCAGCGTTGATTTCGGGACAGGGTACGAGCAGTACTTC. The J gene is TRBJ2-7, the V gene TRBV29-1; 9 bases fit TRBD1. Trimming removed 3 bases from V and 4 bases from J; junction bases left unmatched: 4. In germline, CDR1 is SQVTM, CDR2 ANQGSEA. The CDR3 extends over 13 amino acids.

V usage is TRBV7-2 and J usage is TRBJ2-3; 8 bases agree with TRBD2. The V and J ends lost 3 bases and 2 bases, in that order; junction bases with no gene match: 4. The CDR3 is 15 residues long. Germline loops: CDR1 SGHTA, CDR2 FQGNSA. CDR3 DNA: TGTGCCAGCAGCTTCGGGGGGGGGTACACAGATACGCAGTATTTT. It yields the protein CASSFGGGYTDTQYF.

The rearrangement links TRBV6-1 to TRBJ2-2, with 10 bases identical to TRBD2. The germline V gene has CDR1 MNHNS and CDR2 SASEGT. This CDR3 spans 14 amino acids. V was clipped by 6 bases and J by 7 bases; unmatched bases: 5. CDR3 loop: CASSSGRAVGELFF. In DNA form, the CDR3 reads TGTGCCAGCAGCAGCGGGAGGGCCGTCGGGGAGCTGTTTTTT.

The chain is built from TRBV7-9 and TRBJ1-6; 7 nucleotides agree with TRBD1. The CDR3 consists of 14 residues. Germline CDR1 SEHNR, CDR2 FQNEAQ (reference sequence). V shed 6 bases, J shed 5 bases, and the junction held 4 bases outside the gene matches. Here the CDR3 DNA reads TGTGCCAGCAGGACCCAGGGGGATAATTCACCCCTCCACTTT. It translates to CASRTQGDNSPLHF.

This clonotype has only a few counts. The chain employs TRBV11-2 and TRBJ2-5, with 7 bases identical to TRBD1. The CDR3 length is 13 residues. The germline gives CDR1 SGHAT, CDR2 FQNNGV. J gave up 5 bases and V 5 bases, and 5 bases lay outside the gene matches. In nucleotides, the CDR3 is TGTGCCAGCAGCCAGGGGGTAGTGGAGACCCAGTACTTC. It yields the protein CASSQGVVETQYF.

This clonotype was picked up many times. The rearrangement links TRBV30 to TRBJ2-3; 7 nucleotides align to TRBD1. From germline, CDR1 is GTSNPN and CDR2 SVGIG (reference sequence). J lost 6 bases, V lost 4 bases, and 10 bases had no gene match. This CDR3 has 14 residues. CDR3 DNA sequence: TGTGCCTGGAAAGGGGGCGCTTTGGGTGATACGCAGTATTTT. Encoded protein: CAWKGGALGDTQYF.

The V call is TRBV27, the J call TRBJ2-7; TRBD2 matches 8 bases. Unmatched junction bases numbered 10, after V lost 4 bases and J lost 2 bases. The germline CDR1 and CDR2 sequences are MNHEY and SMNVEV (reference sequence). The CDR3 is made up of 16 amino acids. The CDR3 coding sequence is TGTGCCAGCAGTTCCGGGGGTAGCGGGGCTCCCTACGAGCAGTACTTC. Its protein product is CASSSGGSGAPYEQYF.

This clonotype has just a few counts. V usage is TRBV24-1 and J usage is TRBJ2-1; possibly TRBD2 for D (5 bases). Trimming pared 5 bases from V and 10 bases from J, leaving 14 bases between. This CDR3 is built from 13 residues. Germline V gene lookup returns CDR1 KGHDR and CDR2 SFDVKD. This CDR3 reads CATSGAGSGEQFF. In DNA form, the CDR3 reads TGTGCCACCAGTGGGGCAGGTTCGGGGGAGCAGTTCTTC.

The V call is TRBV5-1, the J call TRBJ2-1, with a possible D match to TRBD2 (5 bases). Germline V gene data show CDR1 as SGHRS and CDR2 as YFSETQ. Between the trimmed V and J ends, which lost 4 bases and 5 bases, there was a span of 16 bases. The CDR3 contains 15 residues. CDR3 amino acids: CASSAGLPPNNEQFF. The CDR3 bases are TGCGCCAGCAGCGCGGGCCTACCCCCTAACAATGAGCAGTTCTTC.

This clonotype has a handful of counts. The gene calls are TRBV5-5 and TRBJ2-5; D is possibly TRBD1 (5 bases). Germline lookup yields CDR1 SGHKS and CDR2 YYEKEE (reference sequence). V lost 2 bases to trimming and J lost 4 bases, with 12 bases between them. CDR3 length: 14 residues. CDR3: CASSFSPGLETQYF. The CDR3 DNA sequence: TGTGCCAGCAGCTTTTCCCCAGGGTTAGAGACCCAGTACTTC.

This chain uses TRBV29-1 with TRBJ2-7; TRBD2 matches 13 bases. The J segment lost 4 bases and the V segment lost 1 base, leaving 1 base of the junction unmatched. This CDR3 is 14 amino acids long. In germline, CDR1 is SQVTM, CDR2 ANQGSEA. The CDR3 is CSVEGTSGRYEQYF. In nucleotides, the CDR3 is TGCAGCGTTGAAGGGACTAGCGGGAGATACGAGCAGTACTTC.

The chain couples TRBV4-1 to TRBJ2-1; 10 nucleotides align to TRBD2. CDR3 size: 15 residues. V dropped 1 base and J dropped 9; count of bases not matched to a gene: 6. Per germline, CDR1 MGHRA and CDR2 YSYEKL. CDR3 sequence (DNA): TGCGCCAGCAGCCAAGTTATAGCGGGGGGCTTTGAGCAGTTCTTC. It encodes CASSQVIAGGFEQFF.

The chain carries TRBV5-4 and TRBJ2-3; 7 bases fit TRBD2. Germline V CDR1 and CDR2: SGHNT, YYREEE (reference sequence). V dropped 4 bases and J dropped 4; count of bases not matched to a gene: 3. This CDR3 has 13 amino acids. The CDR3 is CASSTSGADTQYF. CDR3 coding DNA: TGTGCCAGCAGCACCAGCGGGGCAGATACGCAGTATTTT. Complete variable domain (other parts from reference TRBV5-4 and TRBJ2-3): ETGVTQSPTHLIKTRGQQVTLRCSSQSGHNTVSWYQQALGQGPQFIFQYYREEENGRGNFPPRFSGLQFPNYSSELNVNALELDDSALYLCASSTSGADTQYFGPGTRLTVL.

The chain is built from TRBV29-1 and TRBJ1-4; no reliable D call. Trimming removed 4 bases from V and 0 bases from J, with 6 bases in between. The CDR3 sequence is 13 residues long. Looked up from germline, CDR1 is SQVTM and CDR2 is ANQGSEA. CDR3 amino acids: CSVAGATNEKLFF. As DNA, the CDR3 is TGCAGCGTTGCCGGAGCAACTAATGAAAAACTGTTTTTT.

The rearrangement uses TRBV5-1 and TRBJ2-4; D is tentatively TRBD1 or TRBD2 (6 bases each). Trimming pared 7 bases from V and 7 bases from J, leaving 18 bases between. The germline gives CDR1 SGHRS, CDR2 YFSETQ. The CDR3 length is 14 residues. As DNA, the CDR3 is TGCGCCAGCCAGCTTGAAGGGGGGTTGAACATTCAGTACTTC. The encoded protein is CASQLEGGLNIQYF.

V is TRBV10-2 and J is TRBJ1-5, with D unclear. Germline CDR1 reads WSHSY; CDR2 reads SAAADI. CDR3 length equals 14 residues. Trimming removed 2 bases from V and 4 bases from J, with 9 bases in between. CDR3 region: CASSEGRSNQPQHF. The CDR3 DNA sequence: TGCGCCAGCAGTGAGGGTAGAAGTAATCAGCCCCAGCATTTT.

This clonotype has a single count. The chain has TRBV3-1 and TRBJ1-1; 7 bases fit TRBD1. Germline loops: CDR1 LGHDT, CDR2 YNNKEL (reference sequence). After removal of 4 bases from V and 4 bases from J, the junction contained 12 bases not matched to a gene. This CDR3 has 16 residues. The CDR3 nucleotides read TGTGCCAGCAGCCCGACAGGGAAGACGGGAGGCACTGAAGCTTTCTTT. Translating it yields CASSPTGKTGGTEAFF.

This clonotype showed up just a few times. As DNA, the CDR3 is TGTGCCAGCAGAATAGCGGGAGGGAATGAGCAGTTCTTC. Protein product: CASRIAGGNEQFF. The chain couples TRBV12-3 or TRBV12-4 to TRBJ2-1, with TRBD2 matching 11 bases. CDR3 size: 13 residues. V trimming: 6 bases; J trimming: 7 bases; junction bases outside the gene matches: 2.